The T cell receptor (beta chain) described here comes from a study of human T cells and chemical hapten exposure. Study at large: An approximately 2 cm by approximately 2 cm inner upper arm patch received 2% DPC for sensitization. Small pooled library volume differences chiefly drove per-sample TCR yield variation.

Noted time point: pre-sensitization, week 0. Treatment given: therapeutic diphenylcyclopropenone sensitization with weekly scalp DPC. RNA extraction used unfractionated whole blood as the source of total RNA. The CDR3 has 11 amino acids. In germline, CDR1 is SGHAT, CDR2 FQNNGV. Trimming pared 5 bases from V and 7 bases from J, leaving 8 bases between. This clonotype came up a few times. MiXCR, run by TCRdb on the RACE reads, gives a single entry per CDR3 protein. Of more than 300,000 distinct CDR3 sequences in the sample, more than 4.5% were seen once. Source: whole blood, taken in connection with sensitization to the hapten diphenylcyclopropenone (DPC). The V and J genes are TRBV11-2 and TRBJ1-1; D remains unclear. The clonotype originates from a woman aged 45-65 years with alopecia areata. Some clones in this sample may be carry-over from other donors' samples. The CDR3 loop reads CASSGIVEAFF. The CDR3 coding sequence is TGTGCCAGCAGCGGGATCGTTGAAGCTTTCTTT.